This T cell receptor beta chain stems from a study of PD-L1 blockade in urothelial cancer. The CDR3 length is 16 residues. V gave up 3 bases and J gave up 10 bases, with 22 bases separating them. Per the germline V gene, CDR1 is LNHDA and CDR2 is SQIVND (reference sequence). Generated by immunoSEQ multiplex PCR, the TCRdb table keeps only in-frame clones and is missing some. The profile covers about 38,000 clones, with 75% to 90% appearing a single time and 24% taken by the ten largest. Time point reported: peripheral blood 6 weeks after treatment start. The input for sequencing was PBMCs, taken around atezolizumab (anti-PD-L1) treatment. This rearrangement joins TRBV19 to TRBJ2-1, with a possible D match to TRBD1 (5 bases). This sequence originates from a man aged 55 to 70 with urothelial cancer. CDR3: CASSILSRRDSPEQFF. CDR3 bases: TGTGCCAGTAGTATCTTAAGCAGGAGAGACAGCCCCGAGCAGTTCTTC.